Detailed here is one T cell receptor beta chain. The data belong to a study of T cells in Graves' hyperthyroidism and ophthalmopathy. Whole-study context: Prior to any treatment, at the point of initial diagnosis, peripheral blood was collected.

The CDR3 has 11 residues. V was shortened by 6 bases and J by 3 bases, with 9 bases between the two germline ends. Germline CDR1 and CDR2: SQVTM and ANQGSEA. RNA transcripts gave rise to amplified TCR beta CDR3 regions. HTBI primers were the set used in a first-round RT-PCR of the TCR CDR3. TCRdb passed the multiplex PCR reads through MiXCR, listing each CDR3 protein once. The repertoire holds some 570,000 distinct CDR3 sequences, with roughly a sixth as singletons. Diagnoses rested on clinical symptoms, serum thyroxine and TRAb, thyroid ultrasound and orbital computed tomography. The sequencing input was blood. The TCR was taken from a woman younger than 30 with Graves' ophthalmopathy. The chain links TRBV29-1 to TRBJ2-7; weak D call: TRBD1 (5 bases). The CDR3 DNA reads TGCAGCGTCGCAGACAGCTACGAGCAGTACTTC. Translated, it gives CSVADSYEQYF.